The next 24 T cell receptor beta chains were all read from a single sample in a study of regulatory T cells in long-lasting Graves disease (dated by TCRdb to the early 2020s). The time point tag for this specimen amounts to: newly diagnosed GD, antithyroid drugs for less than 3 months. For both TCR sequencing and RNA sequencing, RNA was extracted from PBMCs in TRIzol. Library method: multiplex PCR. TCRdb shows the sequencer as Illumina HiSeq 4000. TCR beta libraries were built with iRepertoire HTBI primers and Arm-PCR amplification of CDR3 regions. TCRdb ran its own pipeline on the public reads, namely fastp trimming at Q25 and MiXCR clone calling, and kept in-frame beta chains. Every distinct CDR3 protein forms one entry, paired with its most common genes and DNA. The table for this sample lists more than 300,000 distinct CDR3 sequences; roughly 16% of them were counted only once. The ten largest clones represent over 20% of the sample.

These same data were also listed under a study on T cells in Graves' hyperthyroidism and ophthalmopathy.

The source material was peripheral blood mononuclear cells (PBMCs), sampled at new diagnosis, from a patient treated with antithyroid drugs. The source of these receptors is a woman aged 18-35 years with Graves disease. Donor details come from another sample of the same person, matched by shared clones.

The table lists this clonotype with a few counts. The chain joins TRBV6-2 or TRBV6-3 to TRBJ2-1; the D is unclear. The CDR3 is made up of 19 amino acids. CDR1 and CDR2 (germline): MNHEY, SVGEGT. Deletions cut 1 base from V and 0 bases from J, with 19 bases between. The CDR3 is CASSYWVATSPFSYNEQFF. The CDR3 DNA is TGTGCCAGCAGTTACTGGGTAGCAACTTCACCTTTCTCCTACAATGAGCAGTTCTTC.

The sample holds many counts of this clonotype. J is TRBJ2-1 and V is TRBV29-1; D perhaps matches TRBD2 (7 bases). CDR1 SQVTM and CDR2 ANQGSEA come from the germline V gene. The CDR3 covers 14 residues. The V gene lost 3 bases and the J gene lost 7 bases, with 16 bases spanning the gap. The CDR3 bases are TGCAGCGTTGACCTCGCGGGGGCGGGTAATGAGCAGTTCTTC. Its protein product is CSVDLAGAGNEQFF.

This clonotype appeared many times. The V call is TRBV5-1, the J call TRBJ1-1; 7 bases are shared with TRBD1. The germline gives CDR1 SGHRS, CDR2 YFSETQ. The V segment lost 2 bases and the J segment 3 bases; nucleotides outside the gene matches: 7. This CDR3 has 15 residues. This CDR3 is CASSFGEGADTEAFF. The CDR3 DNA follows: TGCGCCAGCAGCTTCGGTGAGGGGGCGGACACTGAAGCTTTCTTT.

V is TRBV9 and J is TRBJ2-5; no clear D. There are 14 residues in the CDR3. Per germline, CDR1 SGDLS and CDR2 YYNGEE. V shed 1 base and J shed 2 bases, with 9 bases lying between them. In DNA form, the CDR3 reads TGTGCCAGCAGCGTACAGGCCGGTCAAGAGACCCAGTACTTC. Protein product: CASSVQAGQETQYF.

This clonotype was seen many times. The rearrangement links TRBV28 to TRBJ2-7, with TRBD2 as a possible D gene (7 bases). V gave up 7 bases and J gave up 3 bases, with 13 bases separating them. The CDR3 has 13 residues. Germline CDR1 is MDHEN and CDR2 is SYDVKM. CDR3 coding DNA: TGTGCCAGCAAAAGGGGGGGTTTCTACGAGCAGTACTTC. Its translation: CASKRGGFYEQYF.

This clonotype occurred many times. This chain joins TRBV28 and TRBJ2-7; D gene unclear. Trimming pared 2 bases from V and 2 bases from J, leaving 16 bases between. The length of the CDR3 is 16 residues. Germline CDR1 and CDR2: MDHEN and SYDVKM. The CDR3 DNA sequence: TGTGCCAGCAGTTTACTTTTGGCCTTGACCACCTACGAGCAGTACTTC. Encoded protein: CASSLLLALTTYEQYF.

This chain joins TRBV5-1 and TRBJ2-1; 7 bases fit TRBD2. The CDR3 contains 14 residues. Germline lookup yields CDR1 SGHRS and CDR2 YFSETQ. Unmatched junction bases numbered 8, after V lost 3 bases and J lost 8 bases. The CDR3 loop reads CASSSSGRTDEQFF. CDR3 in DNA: TGCGCCAGCAGCTCTAGCGGCCGTACGGATGAGCAGTTCTTC.

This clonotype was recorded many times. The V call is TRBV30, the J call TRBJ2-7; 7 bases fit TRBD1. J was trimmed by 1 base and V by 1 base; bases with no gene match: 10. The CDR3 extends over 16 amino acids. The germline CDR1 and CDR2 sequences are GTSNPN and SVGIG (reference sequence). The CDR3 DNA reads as TGTGCCTGGAGTGCGGCGAGGGTCAGGGGGTCCTACGAGCAGTACTTC. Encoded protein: CAWSAARVRGSYEQYF.

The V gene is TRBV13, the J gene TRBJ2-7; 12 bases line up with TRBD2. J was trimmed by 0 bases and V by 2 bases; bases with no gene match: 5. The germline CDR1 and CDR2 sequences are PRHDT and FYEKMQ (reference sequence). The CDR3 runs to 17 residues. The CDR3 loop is CASSLISSGGASYEQYF. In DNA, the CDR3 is TGTGCCAGCAGCTTAATCTCTAGCGGGGGGGCCTCCTACGAGCAGTACTTC. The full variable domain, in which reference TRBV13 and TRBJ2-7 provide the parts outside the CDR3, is AAGVIQSPRHLIKEKRETATLKCYPIPRHDTVYWYQQGPGQDPQFLISFYEKMQSDKGSIPDRFSAQQFSDYHSELNMSSLELGDSALYFCASSLISSGGASYEQYFGPGTRLTVT.

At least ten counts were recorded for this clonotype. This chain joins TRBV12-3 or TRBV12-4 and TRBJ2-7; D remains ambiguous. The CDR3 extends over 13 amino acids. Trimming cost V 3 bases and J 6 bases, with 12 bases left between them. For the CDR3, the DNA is TGTGCCAGCAGTTTCCAAGGCCCGGGCGAGCAGTACTTC. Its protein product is CASSFQGPGEQYF.

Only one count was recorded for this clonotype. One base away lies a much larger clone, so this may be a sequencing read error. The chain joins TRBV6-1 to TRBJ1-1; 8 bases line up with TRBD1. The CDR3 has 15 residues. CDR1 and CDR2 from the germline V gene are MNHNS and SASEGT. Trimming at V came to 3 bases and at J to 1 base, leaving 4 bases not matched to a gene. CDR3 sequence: CASSEPGTGNTEAFF. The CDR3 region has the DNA TGTGCCAGCAGTGAGCCAGGGACAGGGAACACTGAAGCTTTCTTT.

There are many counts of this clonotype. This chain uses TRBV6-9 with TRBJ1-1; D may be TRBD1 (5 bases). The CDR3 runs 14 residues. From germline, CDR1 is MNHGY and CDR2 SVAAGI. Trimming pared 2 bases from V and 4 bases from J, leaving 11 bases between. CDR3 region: CASSYGGGTTEAFF. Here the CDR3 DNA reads TGTGCCAGCAGTTATGGGGGGGGAACCACTGAAGCTTTCTTT.

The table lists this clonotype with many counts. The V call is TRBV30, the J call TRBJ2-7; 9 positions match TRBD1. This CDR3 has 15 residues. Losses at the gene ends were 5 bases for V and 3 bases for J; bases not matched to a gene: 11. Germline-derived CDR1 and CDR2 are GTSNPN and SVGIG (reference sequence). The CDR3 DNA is TGTGCCTGGGGAAGCGGCGGGGACAGGGACTACGAGCAGTACTTC. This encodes CAWGSGGDRDYEQYF.

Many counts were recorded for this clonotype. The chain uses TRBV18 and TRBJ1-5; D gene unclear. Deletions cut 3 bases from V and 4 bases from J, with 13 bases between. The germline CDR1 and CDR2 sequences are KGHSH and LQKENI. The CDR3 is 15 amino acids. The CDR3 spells CASSPPGSYNQPQHF. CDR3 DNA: TGTGCCAGCTCACCCCCCGGGTCCTATAATCAGCCCCAGCATTTT.

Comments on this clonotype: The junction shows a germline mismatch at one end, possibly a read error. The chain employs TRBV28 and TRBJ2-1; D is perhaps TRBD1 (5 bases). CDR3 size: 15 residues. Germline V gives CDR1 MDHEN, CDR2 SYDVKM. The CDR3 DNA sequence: TGTGCCAGCAGTGCCAAAGGACGGACATACAGTGAGCAGTTCTTC. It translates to CASSAKGRTYSEQFF.

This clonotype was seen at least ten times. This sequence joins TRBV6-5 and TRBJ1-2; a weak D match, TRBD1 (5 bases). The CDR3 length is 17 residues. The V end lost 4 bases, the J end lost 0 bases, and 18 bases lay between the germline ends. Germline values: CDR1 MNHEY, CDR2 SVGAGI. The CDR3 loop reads CASSSNRRRSTNYGYTF. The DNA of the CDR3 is TGTGCCAGCAGTTCGAACAGGAGGAGATCCACTAACTATGGCTACACCTTC.

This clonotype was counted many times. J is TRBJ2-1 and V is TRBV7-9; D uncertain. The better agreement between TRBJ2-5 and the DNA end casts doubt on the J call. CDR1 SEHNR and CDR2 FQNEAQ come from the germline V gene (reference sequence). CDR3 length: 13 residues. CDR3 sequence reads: CASSSNNQETQYF. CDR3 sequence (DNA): TGTGCCAGCAGCTCGAACAACCAAGAGACCCAGTACTTC.

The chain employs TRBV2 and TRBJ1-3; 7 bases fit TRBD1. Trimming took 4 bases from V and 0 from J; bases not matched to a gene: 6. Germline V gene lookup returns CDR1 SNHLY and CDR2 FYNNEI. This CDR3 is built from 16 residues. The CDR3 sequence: CASSGGQPGSGNTIYF. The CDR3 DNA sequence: TGTGCCAGCAGTGGGGGACAGCCGGGCTCTGGAAACACCATATATTTT.

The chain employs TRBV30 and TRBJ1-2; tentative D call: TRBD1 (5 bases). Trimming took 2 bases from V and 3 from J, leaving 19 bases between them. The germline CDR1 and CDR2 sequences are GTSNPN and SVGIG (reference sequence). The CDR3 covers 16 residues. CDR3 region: CAWSTPGWGRDYGYTF. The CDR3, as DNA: TGTGCCTGGAGTACCCCAGGGTGGGGAAGAGACTATGGCTACACCTTC.

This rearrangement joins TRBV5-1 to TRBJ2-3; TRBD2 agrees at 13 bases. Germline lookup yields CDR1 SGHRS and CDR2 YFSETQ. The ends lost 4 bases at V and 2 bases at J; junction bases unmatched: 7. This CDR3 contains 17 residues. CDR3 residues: CASSSQGTSGVTDTQYF. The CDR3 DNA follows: TGCGCCAGCAGCAGCCAAGGGACTAGCGGGGTCACAGATACGCAGTATTTT.

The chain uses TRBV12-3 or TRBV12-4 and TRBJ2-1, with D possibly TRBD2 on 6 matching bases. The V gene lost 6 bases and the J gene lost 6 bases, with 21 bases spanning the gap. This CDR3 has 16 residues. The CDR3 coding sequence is TGTGCCAGCAGCTTTGACCTTGGAGGGTTCGGCAATGAGCAGTTCTTC. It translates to CASSFDLGGFGNEQFF.

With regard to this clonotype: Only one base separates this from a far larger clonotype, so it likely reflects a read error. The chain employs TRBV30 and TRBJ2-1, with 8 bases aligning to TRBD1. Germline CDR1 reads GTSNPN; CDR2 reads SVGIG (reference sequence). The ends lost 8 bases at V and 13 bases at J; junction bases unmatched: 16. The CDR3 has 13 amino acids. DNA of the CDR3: TGTGCCGGGGGCAGGGACAGGAGGGAGACCCAGTTCTTC. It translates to CAGGRDRRETQFF.

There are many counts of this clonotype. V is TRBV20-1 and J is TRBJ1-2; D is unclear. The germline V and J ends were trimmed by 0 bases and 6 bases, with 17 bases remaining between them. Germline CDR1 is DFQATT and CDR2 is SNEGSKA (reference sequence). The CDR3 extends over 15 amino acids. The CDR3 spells CSAREKGRGSNGYTF. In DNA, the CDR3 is TGCAGTGCTAGAGAGAAAGGGCGGGGATCGAATGGCTACACCTTC.

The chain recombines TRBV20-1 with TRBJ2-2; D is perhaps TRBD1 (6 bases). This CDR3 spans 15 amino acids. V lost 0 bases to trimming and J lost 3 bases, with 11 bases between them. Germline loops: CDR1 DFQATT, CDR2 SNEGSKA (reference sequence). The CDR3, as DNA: TGCAGTGCTAGAGATCAGGGGCGGGACACCGGGGAGCTGTTTTTT. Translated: CSARDQGRDTGELFF.